A selection of T cell receptor beta chains follows, all from one sample in a study of molecular identifiers for immune sequencing clone quantification. TCRdb used MiXCR to reprocess the PCR reads, holding one entry per CDR3 protein. The table has 490,000 or so distinct CDR3 sequences, over 20% seen once; the top ten hold 0.7% to 0.95%. The sequencing sample was made of naive CD8+ T cells from blood, with Jurkat cell RNA spiked in. The receptors here all came from a human donor in good health. Some libraries in this study had Jurkat cell RNA spiked in. Both conserved end residues are part of each CDR3. Each record gives: J gene, clone size, D gene, V gene, CDR3 protein, CDR3 DNA. D genes are given only for firm matches. Size is stated for part of the rows, as once, few or many counts, or as a class when the clone is expanded.

TRBJ1-2	many	-	TRBV4-3	CASSQDYGPGFGSGYTF	TGCGCCAGCAGCCAAGATTACGGGCCGGGATTTGGCTCTGGCTACACCTTC
TRBJ1-1	few	TRBD1	TRBV3-1	CASSQDLRQGMNTEAFF	TGTGCCAGCAGCCAAGATCTTCGACAGGGAATGAACACTGAAGCTTTCTTT
TRBJ2-7	-	-	TRBV7-8	CASSFGNPYEQYF	TGTGCCAGCAGCTTCGGGAACCCCTACGAGCAGTACTTC
TRBJ2-7	many	TRBD2	TRBV20-1	CSARGPLAGGIYEQYF	TGCAGTGCTAGAGGCCCGCTAGCGGGAGGAATCTACGAGCAGTACTTC
TRBJ1-2	-	-	TRBV13	CASSLGPGIDYGYTF	TGTGCCAGCAGCTTAGGACCAGGGATCGACTATGGCTACACCTTC
TRBJ1-5	many	TRBD1	TRBV20-1	CSVPGQGSWQPQHF	TGCAGTGTCCCGGGACAGGGCTCATGGCAGCCCCAGCATTTT
TRBJ2-3	few	-	TRBV5-8	CASSLEGLGSSDTQYF	TGTGCCAGCAGCTTGGAGGGACTGGGGTCTTCAGATACGCAGTATTTT
TRBJ2-1	-	TRBD2	TRBV7-2	CASSGYRGGVYNEQFF	TGTGCCAGCAGCGGATATCGGGGGGGGGTTTACAATGAGCAGTTCTTC
TRBJ2-2	-	TRBD1	TRBV9	CASRLGTGNGGELFF	TGTGCCAGCAGACTCGGGACAGGGAACGGCGGGGAGCTGTTTTTT
TRBJ1-1	many	-	TRBV6-5	CASSYGGGRTEAFF	TGTGCCAGCAGTTACGGCGGGGGCCGCACTGAAGCTTTCTTT
TRBJ2-3	many	-	TRBV2	CASTGRYTDTQYF	TGTGCCAGCACCGGAAGGTACACAGATACGCAGTATTTT
TRBJ2-2	many	-	TRBV29-1	CSVDPGSYTGELFF	TGCAGCGTTGATCCGGGGTCCTACACCGGGGAGCTGTTTTTT
TRBJ2-7	few	TRBD2	TRBV6-5	CASSLASGRLDYEQYF	TGTGCCAGCAGTTTGGCTAGCGGGAGGCTCGACTACGAGCAGTACTTC
TRBJ2-5	many	TRBD2	TRBV19	CASSGLAGKYQETQYF	TGTGCCAGTAGTGGACTAGCGGGGAAGTACCAAGAGACCCAGTACTTC
TRBJ2-2	-	-	TRBV7-9	CASSQTQATGELFF	TGTGCCAGCAGCCAAACCCAGGCAACCGGGGAGCTGTTTTTT
TRBJ2-7	once	-	TRBV29-1	CSVVAWAGLGSEQYF	TGCAGCGTTGTAGCTTGGGCAGGGTTGGGCTCCGAGCAGTACTTC
TRBJ2-3	many	TRBD2	TRBV6-5	CASSRLAGADTQYF	TGTGCCAGCAGTCGACTAGCGGGGGCAGATACGCAGTATTTT
TRBJ2-5	many	-	TRBV29-1	CSVYGAWEETQYF	TGCAGCGTCTATGGGGCTTGGGAGGAGACCCAGTACTTC
TRBJ2-3	-	TRBD2	TRBV3-1	CASSPGTSITDTQYF	TGTGCCAGCAGCCCCGGGACTAGCATCACAGATACGCAGTATTTT
TRBJ1-1	many	-	TRBV27	CASSFSFRGPEAFF	TGTGCCAGCAGTTTCTCGTTCAGGGGTCCTGAAGCTTTCTTT
TRBJ2-7	many	TRBD2	TRBV11-2	CASSLEGLATYEQYF	TGTGCCAGCAGCTTAGAAGGACTAGCGACCTACGAGCAGTACTTC
TRBJ2-1	-	TRBD2	TRBV6-2/TRBV6-3	CASSYRTSEIGRNEQFF	TGTGCCAGCAGTTACCGGACTAGCGAAATAGGTAGGAATGAGCAGTTCTTC
TRBJ2-6	few	-	TRBV12-3/TRBV12-4	CASQTSGANVLTF	TGTGCCAGTCAGACCTCTGGGGCCAACGTCCTGACTTTC
TRBJ1-1	-	TRBD1	TRBV7-9	CASKPGGKVEAFF	TGTGCCAGCAAACCAGGGGGCAAGGTTGAAGCTTTCTTT
TRBJ1-1	many	-	TRBV30	CAWSRGAEAFF	TGTGCCTGGAGTAGAGGGGCCGAAGCTTTCTTT
TRBJ1-4	-	-	TRBV4-1	CASSPPLNEKLFF	TGCGCCAGCAGCCCACCGCTAAATGAAAAACTGTTTTTT
TRBJ1-6	-	-	TRBV6-1	CASTPGDSYNSPLHF	TGTGCCAGCACCCCCGGGGACTCCTATAATTCACCCCTCCACTTT
TRBJ2-7	-	-	TRBV30	CAWSAPLRSEQYF	TGTGCCTGGAGCGCTCCCCTCCGTTCCGAGCAGTACTTC